This entry concerns a single TCR beta chain. Antigen specificity is unknown. The junction had 16 bases not matched to a gene; V was cut back by 10 bases and J by 5 bases. The CDR3 runs 15 residues. Germline CDR1 LNHDA, CDR2 SQIVND (reference sequence). The sample is drawn from a study of cytomegalovirus exposure and HLA in healthy donors. Study in general: Ancestry clustering placed about four fifths of 350 to 500 genotyped donors in the Caucasian-associated cluster. Broader study findings: Earlier findings revealed that most TCR beta V segments proved productive either about 87% or about 30% of the time. A likely sequencing artifact accounted for one observed cluster of highly shared sequence variants. V segments that were indistinguishable, TRBV6-2 and TRBV6-3 among them, were omitted from analysis.

PCR amplification relied on 60 Vbeta primers (plus 13 Jbeta primers). Data came from immunoSEQ multiplex PCR; TCRdb stores just in-frame clones and leaves some out. The table records about 110,000 clones, around 64% of them present only once. This sequence originates from a man aged 25-45 years in good health and CMV-seropositive. This chain joins TRBV19 and TRBJ1-1; TRBD1 matches at 7 bases. The sample consisted of PBMCs. CDR3 residues: CANRTGTDKTTEAFF. The CDR3, as DNA: TGTGCCAATAGGACCGGGACAGACAAGACAACTGAAGCTTTCTTT.